This T cell receptor beta chain was captured by sequencing in a study of T cells in Graves' hyperthyroidism and ophthalmopathy. This clonotype came up many times. The antigen is unknown. What was amplified from RNA transcripts were TCR beta CDR3 regions. TCR CDR3 underwent first-round RT-PCR with the HTBI primer set. TCRdb itself ran the multiplex PCR reads through MiXCR, one entry per CDR3 protein. The sample holds about 570,000 distinct CDR3 sequences; 35% to 55% are singletons and the top ten take roughly 19%. V gave up 6 bases and J gave up 11 bases; unmatched junction bases: 8. This CDR3 contains 12 residues. Per the germline V gene, CDR1 is DFQATT and CDR2 is SNEGSKA (reference sequence). Whole-study results and caveats: Ophthalmopathy onset followed model prediction by a median roughly 6.5 months.

This TCR derives from an adult woman with Graves' disease, either hyperthyroidism or ophthalmopathy (not recorded which). The rearrangement uses TRBV20-1 and TRBJ1-5; 9 bases agree with TRBD1. Sequenced input: peripheral blood or thyroid tissue (not recorded which). CDR3 sequence reads: CSARTGVQAQHF. For the CDR3, the DNA is TGCAGTGCCAGGACAGGGGTCCAGGCCCAGCATTTT.